Given below is one T cell receptor (beta chain) in context. V shed 0 bases and J shed 1 base, with 13 bases lying between them. Germline assignment: CDR1 SGHRS and CDR2 YFSETQ. The CDR3 covers 16 residues. Authors' processing steps: Amplification of reference gene primers provided the estimated nucleated cell counts. Sequencing used immunoSEQ multiplex PCR; TCRdb keeps in-frame clones, though not all of them. That table furnishes V, J and clone size, whereas the DNA furnished D and trimming. Of about 87,000 clones listed, about 85% are singletons. The data belong to a study of blood T cell repertoires in COVID-19. Whole-study context: Whether acute or convalescent, the COVID-19 samples came from the United States, Italy and Spain.

Sequencing input: peripheral blood. The sequence was collected from an older woman with acute or convalescent COVID-19. This rearrangement joins TRBV5-1 to TRBJ1-1; perhaps TRBD1 as D (6 bases). CDR3 sequence: CASSLGAGDGNTEAFF. In nucleotides, the CDR3 is TGCGCCAGCAGCTTGGGGGCAGGGGATGGGAACACTGAAGCTTTCTTT. The whole variable domain, filled in from reference TRBV5-1 and TRBJ1-1, reads KAGVTQTPRYLIKTRGQQVTLSCSPISGHRSVSWYQQTPGQGLQFLFEYFSETQRNKGNFPGRFSGRQFSNSRSEMNVSTLELGDSALYLCASSLGAGDGNTEAFFGQGTRLTVV.